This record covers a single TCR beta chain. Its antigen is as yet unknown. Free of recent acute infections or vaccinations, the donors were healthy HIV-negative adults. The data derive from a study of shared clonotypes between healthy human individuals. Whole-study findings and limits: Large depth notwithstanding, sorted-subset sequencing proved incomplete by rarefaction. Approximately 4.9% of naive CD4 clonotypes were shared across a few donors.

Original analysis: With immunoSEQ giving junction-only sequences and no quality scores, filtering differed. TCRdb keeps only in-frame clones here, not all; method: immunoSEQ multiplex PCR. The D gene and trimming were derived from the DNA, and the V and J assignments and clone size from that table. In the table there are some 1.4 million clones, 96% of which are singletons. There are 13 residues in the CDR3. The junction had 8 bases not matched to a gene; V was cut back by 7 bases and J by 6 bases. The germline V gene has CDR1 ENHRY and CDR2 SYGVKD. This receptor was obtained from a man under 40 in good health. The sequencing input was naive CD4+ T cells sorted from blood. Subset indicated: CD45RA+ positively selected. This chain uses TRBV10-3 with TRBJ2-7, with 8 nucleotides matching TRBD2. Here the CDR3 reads CAITLAGSGEQYF. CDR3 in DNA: TGTGCCATCACCTTAGCGGGATCAGGCGAGCAGTACTTC.